Below, one T cell receptor beta chain is given with its context. Its antigen is not known. Coverage ceases 3 residues before the CDR3 finishes, and the germline J gene fills in the end. This record comes from a study of T cells in women clearing cervical HPV infection. About the research overall: Cases: HPV16-related CIN3 or worse on histology, a couple of invasive cancers. Case blood drawn at lesion detection; control blood after infection cleared. Points from the study as a whole: CIN3+ cases had significantly higher TCR richness than controls; evenness did not differ. Unknown T-cell numbers per sample may underlie the richness differences.

TCRdb keeps only in-frame clones here, not all; method: immunoSEQ multiplex PCR. The repertoire shows more than 20,000 clones; the top ten hold 9% to 15%. V was shortened by 5 bases and J by 3 bases, with 10 bases between the two germline ends. The length of the CDR3 is 13 residues. In germline, CDR1 is SGHTA, CDR2 FQGNSA. The chain recombines TRBV7-2 with TRBJ1-2; no definite D call. The TCR comes from a woman between 18 and 75 years old with a cervical HPV16 infection that either progressed to CIN3+ or cleared (not recorded which). Source material: blood buffy coat. The CDR3 region is CASSTGWDYGYTF. The CDR3 bases that were read are TGTGCCAGCAGCACGGGTTGGGACTATGGC.